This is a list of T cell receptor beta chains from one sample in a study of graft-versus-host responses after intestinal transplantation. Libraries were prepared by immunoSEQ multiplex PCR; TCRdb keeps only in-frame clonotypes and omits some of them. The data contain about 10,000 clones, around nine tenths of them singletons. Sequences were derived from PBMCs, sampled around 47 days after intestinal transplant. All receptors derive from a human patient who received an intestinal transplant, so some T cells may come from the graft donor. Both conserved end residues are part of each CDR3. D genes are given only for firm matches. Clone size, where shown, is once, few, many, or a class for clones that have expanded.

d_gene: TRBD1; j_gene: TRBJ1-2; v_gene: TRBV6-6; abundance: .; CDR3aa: CASSSVKRQGGYTF; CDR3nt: TGTGCCAGCAGTTCCGTGAAGAGACAGGGGGGCTACACCTTC
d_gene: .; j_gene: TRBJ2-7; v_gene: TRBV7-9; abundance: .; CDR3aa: CASGGIAHYEQYF; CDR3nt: TGTGCCAGCGGCGGGATAGCTCACTACGAGCAGTACTTC
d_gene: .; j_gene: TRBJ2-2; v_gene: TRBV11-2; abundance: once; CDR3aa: CASSLGPNTGELFF; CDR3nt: TGTGCCAGCAGCTTAGGGCCGAACACCGGGGAGCTGTTTTTT
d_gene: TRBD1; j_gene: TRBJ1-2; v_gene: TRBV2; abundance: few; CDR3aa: CASSPRDRSYGYTF; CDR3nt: TGTGCCAGCAGTCCTCGGGACAGATCGTATGGCTACACCTTC
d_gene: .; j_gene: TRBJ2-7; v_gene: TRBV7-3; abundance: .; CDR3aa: CASSLGLGPYEQYF; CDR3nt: TGTGCCAGCAGCTTAGGTCTGGGACCCTACGAGCAGTACTTC
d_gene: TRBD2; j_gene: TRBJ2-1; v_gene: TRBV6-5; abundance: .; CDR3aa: CASSYSAGGNNEQFF; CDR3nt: TGTGCCAGCAGTTACTCGGCGGGGGGGAACAATGAGCAGTTCTTC
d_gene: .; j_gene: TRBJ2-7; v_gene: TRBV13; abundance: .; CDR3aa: CASSPDPSNYEQYF; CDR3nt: TGTGCCAGCAGCCCCGATCCCTCCAACTACGAGCAGTACTTC
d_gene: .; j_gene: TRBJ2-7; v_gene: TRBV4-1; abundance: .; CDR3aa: CASSQEGPLSSYEQYF; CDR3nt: TGCGCCAGCAGCCAAGAGGGCCCTTTGAGCTCCTACGAGCAGTACTTC
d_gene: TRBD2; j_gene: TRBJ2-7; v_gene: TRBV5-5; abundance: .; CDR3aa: CASSLGLAGVYEQYF; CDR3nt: TGTGCCAGCAGCTTGGGACTAGCGGGAGTCTACGAGCAGTACTTC
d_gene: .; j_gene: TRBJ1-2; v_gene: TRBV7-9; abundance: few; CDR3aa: CASSGNTYYGYTF; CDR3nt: TGTGCCAGCAGCGGTAACACCTACTATGGCTACACCTTC
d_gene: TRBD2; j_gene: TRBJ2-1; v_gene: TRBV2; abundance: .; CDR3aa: CASSDPAGHASGRGDEQFF; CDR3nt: TGTGCCAGCAGTGACCCCGCTGGACATGCTAGCGGGAGGGGCGATGAGCAGTTCTTC
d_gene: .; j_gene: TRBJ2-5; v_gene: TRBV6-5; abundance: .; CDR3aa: CASSYRTEETQYF; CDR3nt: TGTGCCAGCAGTTATCGGACAGAAGAGACCCAGTACTTC
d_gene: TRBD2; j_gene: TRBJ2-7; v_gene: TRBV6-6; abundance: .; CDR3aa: CASGGLAGAYEQYF; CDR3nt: TGTGCCAGCGGGGGACTAGCGGGGGCCTACGAGCAGTACTTC
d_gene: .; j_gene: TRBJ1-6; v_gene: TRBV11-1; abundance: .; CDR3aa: CASSPRTDPLGSPLHF; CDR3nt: TGTGCCAGCAGCCCTCGGACAGACCCACTTGGTTCACCCCTCCACTTT
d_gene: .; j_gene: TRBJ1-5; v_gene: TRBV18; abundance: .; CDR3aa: CASSPRAGGDSNQPQHF; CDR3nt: TGTGCCAGCTCACCACGAGCAGGAGGGGATAGCAATCAGCCCCAGCATTTT
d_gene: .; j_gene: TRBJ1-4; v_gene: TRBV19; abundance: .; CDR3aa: CASSRQGGEKLFF; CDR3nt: TGTGCCAGTAGTCGGCAGGGTGGCGAAAAACTGTTTTTT
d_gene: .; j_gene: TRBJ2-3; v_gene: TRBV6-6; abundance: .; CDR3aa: CASTGHVTYVPDTQYF; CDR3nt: TGTGCCAGCACAGGGCACGTAACCTACGTGCCAGATACGCAGTATTTT
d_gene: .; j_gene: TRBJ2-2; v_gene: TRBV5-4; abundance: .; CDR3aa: CASSLLQGLTLSTGELFF; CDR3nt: TGTGCCAGCAGCTTGTTACAGGGCCTTACCCTGAGCACCGGGGAGCTGTTTTTT
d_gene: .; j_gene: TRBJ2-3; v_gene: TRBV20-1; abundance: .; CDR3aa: CSASRGDTQYF; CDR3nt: TGCAGTGCTAGCAGGGGCGATACGCAGTATTTT
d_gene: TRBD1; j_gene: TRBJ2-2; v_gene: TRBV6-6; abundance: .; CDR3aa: CASMGQGGTGELFF; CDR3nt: TGTGCCAGCATGGGACAGGGGGGCACCGGGGAGCTGTTTTTT
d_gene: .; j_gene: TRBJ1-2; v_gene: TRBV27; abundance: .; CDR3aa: CASSLNSNYGYTF; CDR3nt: TGTGCCAGCAGTTTGAACAGTAACTATGGCTACACCTTC
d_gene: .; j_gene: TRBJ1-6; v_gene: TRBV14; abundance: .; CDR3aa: CASSQAVENSPLHF; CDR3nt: TGTGCCAGCAGCCAAGCCGTGGAAAATTCACCCCTCCACTTT
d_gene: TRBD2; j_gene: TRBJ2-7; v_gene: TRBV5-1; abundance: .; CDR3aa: CASSPTSGRGEQYF; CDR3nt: TGCGCCAGCAGCCCGACTAGCGGGAGGGGTGAGCAGTACTTC
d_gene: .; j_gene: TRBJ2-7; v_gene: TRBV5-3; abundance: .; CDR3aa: CARSLPRQPYEQYF; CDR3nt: TGTGCCAGAAGCTTGCCGAGACAGCCCTACGAGCAGTACTTC
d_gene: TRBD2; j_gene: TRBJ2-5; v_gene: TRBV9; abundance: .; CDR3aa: CASSEGPSGGEETQYF; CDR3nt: TGTGCCAGCAGCGAGGGCCCTAGCGGGGGAGAAGAGACCCAGTACTTC
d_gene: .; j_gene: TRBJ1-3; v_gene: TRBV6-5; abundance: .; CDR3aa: CASSYSEGSGNTIYF; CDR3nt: TGTGCCAGCAGTTACTCGGAGGGCTCTGGAAACACCATATATTTT
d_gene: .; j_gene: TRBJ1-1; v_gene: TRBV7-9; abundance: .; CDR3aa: CASSLLDVGPNTEAFF; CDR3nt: TGTGCCAGCAGCTTACTAGATGTGGGACCAAACACTGAAGCTTTCTTT
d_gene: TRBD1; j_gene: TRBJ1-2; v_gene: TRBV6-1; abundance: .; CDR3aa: CASSHPWQGAGGYTF; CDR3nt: TGTGCCAGCAGCCACCCCTGGCAGGGGGCGGGGGGCTACACCTTC
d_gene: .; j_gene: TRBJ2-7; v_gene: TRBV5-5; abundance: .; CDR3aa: CASSLEGNEQYF; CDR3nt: TGTGCCAGCAGCTTGGAGGGTAACGAGCAGTACTTC
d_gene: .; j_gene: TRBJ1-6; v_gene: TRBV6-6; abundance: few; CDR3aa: CASSLSGLPEVSTLHF; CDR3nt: TGTGCCAGCAGTTTGTCAGGCCTCCCTGAGGTTTCGACCCTCCACTTT
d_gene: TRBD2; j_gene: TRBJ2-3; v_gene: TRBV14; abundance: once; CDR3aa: CASSQEDKTSGAGDTQYF; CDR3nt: TGTGCCAGCAGCCAAGAAGATAAGACTAGCGGCGCGGGAGATACGCAGTATTTT
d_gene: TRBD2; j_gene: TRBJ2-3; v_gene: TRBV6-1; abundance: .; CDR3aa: CASSGLAGGSSDTQYF; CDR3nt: TGTGCCAGCAGTGGATTAGCGGGGGGCTCCTCAGATACGCAGTATTTT
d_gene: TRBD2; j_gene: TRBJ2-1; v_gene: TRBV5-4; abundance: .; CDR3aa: CASSRTSGSNNEQFF; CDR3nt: TGTGCCAGCAGCCGGACTAGCGGGAGTAACAATGAGCAGTTCTTC
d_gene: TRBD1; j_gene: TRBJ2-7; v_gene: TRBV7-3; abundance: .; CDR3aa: CASSLGQGVSYEQYF; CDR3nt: TGTGCCAGCAGCTTAGGACAGGGTGTGTCCTACGAGCAGTACTTC
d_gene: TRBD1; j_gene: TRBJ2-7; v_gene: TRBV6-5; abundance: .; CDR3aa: CASSPLQGALYEQYF; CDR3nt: TGTGCCAGCAGCCCCCTGCAGGGGGCGCTTTACGAGCAGTACTTC
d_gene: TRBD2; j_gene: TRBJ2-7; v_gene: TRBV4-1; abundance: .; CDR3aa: CASRGLGRNEQYF; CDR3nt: TGCGCCAGCAGGGGACTAGGGAGAAACGAGCAGTACTTC
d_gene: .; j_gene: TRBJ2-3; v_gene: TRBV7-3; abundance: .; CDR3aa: CASSLIGGLDTQYF; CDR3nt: TGTGCCAGCAGCTTAATTGGGGGCCTAGATACGCAGTATTTT
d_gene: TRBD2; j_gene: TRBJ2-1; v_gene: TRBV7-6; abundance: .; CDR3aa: CASSHGLAGVNEQFF; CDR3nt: TGTGCCAGCAGCCACGGACTAGCGGGAGTCAATGAGCAGTTCTTC
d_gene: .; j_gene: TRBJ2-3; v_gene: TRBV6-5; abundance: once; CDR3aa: CASSYVGGADTQYF; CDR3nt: TGTGCCAGCAGTTACGTGGGGGGCGCAGATACGCAGTATTTT
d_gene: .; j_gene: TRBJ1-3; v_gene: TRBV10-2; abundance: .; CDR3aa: CASSEGEAGWITGNTIYF; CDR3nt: TGCGCCAGCAGTGAAGGGGAGGCAGGGTGGATTACTGGAAACACCATATATTTT
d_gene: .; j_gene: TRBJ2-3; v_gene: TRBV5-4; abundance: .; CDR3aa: CASREGTFSTDTQYF; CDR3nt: TGTGCCAGCAGGGAGGGGACCTTTAGCACAGATACGCAGTATTTT